These T cell receptor beta chains were read from a single sample in a study of T cells in Graves' hyperthyroidism and ophthalmopathy. MiXCR was run by TCRdb on the multiplex PCR reads, yielding one entry per CDR3 protein. The repertoire holds hundreds of thousands of distinct CDR3 sequences, with around 14% as singletons. Specimen: blood. These TCRs come from a woman aged 25 to 45 with Graves' hyperthyroidism that later progressed to Graves' ophthalmopathy. Both conserved end residues are part of each CDR3. Fields, in order: clone size, J gene, D gene, V gene, CDR3 DNA, CDR3 protein. D genes are given only for firm matches. Where a row states a size, it is once, few, many or the class of an expanded clone; other rows omit it.

abundance: -
j_gene: TRBJ2-1
d_gene: -
v_gene: TRBV15
CDR3nt: TGTGCCACCAGCAGAGATCGTTGGAGGGTGGGTAATGAGCAGTTCTTC
CDR3aa: CATSRDRWRVGNEQFF

abundance: many
j_gene: TRBJ1-5
d_gene: TRBD1
v_gene: TRBV19
CDR3nt: TGTGCCAGTAGTAAGGGACAGGGGGAAAATCAGCCCCAGCATTTT
CDR3aa: CASSKGQGENQPQHF

abundance: few
j_gene: TRBJ2-2
d_gene: TRBD2
v_gene: TRBV4-2
CDR3nt: TGTGCCAGCAGCCAAGAAACTAGCGGAAACACCGGGGAGCTGTTTTTT
CDR3aa: CASSQETSGNTGELFF

abundance: many
j_gene: TRBJ2-5
d_gene: TRBD2
v_gene: TRBV7-2
CDR3nt: TGTGCCAGCACCGGACTAGCGGGAGGGCCGGCAGAGACCCAGTACTTC
CDR3aa: CASTGLAGGPAETQYF

abundance: few
j_gene: TRBJ2-5
d_gene: TRBD2
v_gene: TRBV20-1
CDR3nt: TGCAGTGCTAGTTTTGCGGCGGGAGGAGGGGAGACCCAGTACTTC
CDR3aa: CSASFAAGGGETQYF

abundance: many
j_gene: TRBJ2-1
d_gene: TRBD2
v_gene: TRBV7-3
CDR3nt: TGTGCCAGCAGCTTAACGAGGGAGACTAGCGGTAATAACAATGAGCAGTTCTTC
CDR3aa: CASSLTRETSGNNNEQFF

abundance: many
j_gene: TRBJ1-6
d_gene: -
v_gene: TRBV20-1
CDR3nt: TGCAGTGCTAGTCGGGCCACGGAGGGAATCTCACCCCTCCACTTT
CDR3aa: CSASRATEGISPLHF

abundance: -
j_gene: TRBJ2-7
d_gene: TRBD1
v_gene: TRBV3-1
CDR3nt: TGTGCCAGCAGACCTGACAGGGGGGACTTCTACGAGCAGTACTTC
CDR3aa: CASRPDRGDFYEQYF

abundance: few
j_gene: TRBJ2-1
d_gene: -
v_gene: TRBV6-1
CDR3nt: TGTGCCAGCTCGAGGGTCCTCTCCTACAATGAGCAGTTCTTC
CDR3aa: CASSRVLSYNEQFF

abundance: many
j_gene: TRBJ1-1
d_gene: TRBD1
v_gene: TRBV5-1
CDR3nt: TGCGCCAGCAGCTTGCGACGGGACAGGAACACTGAAGCTTTCTTT
CDR3aa: CASSLRRDRNTEAFF

abundance: many
j_gene: TRBJ2-7
d_gene: TRBD2
v_gene: TRBV10-3
CDR3nt: TGTGCCATCAGTGAAGCTAGCGGGGGGGGGTACGAGCAGTACTTC
CDR3aa: CAISEASGGGYEQYF

abundance: many
j_gene: TRBJ2-7
d_gene: TRBD1
v_gene: TRBV25-1
CDR3nt: TGTGCCAGCAGTGTCACCCGGGACAGGGTTACGCTATCTCTCCGTTACGAGCAGTACTTC
CDR3aa: CASSVTRDRVTLSLRYEQYF

abundance: many
j_gene: TRBJ2-2
d_gene: -
v_gene: TRBV24-1
CDR3nt: TGTGCCACCAGTGAGCCTGGGGCAGGAGGCACCGGGGAGCTGTTTTTT
CDR3aa: CATSEPGAGGTGELFF

abundance: many
j_gene: TRBJ2-1
d_gene: TRBD1
v_gene: TRBV20-1
CDR3nt: TGCAGTGCAAAAGTGGGACAGGGAGGCAATGAGCAGTTCTTC
CDR3aa: CSAKVGQGGNEQFF

abundance: few
j_gene: TRBJ1-5
d_gene: -
v_gene: TRBV3-1
CDR3nt: TGTGCCAGCAGCCAAGATTTGGGTCAGCCCCAGCATTTT
CDR3aa: CASSQDLGQPQHF

abundance: -
j_gene: TRBJ1-4
d_gene: -
v_gene: TRBV6-1
CDR3nt: TGTGCCAGCAGTGGCTGGGGGGGCGGGGTAGAAAAACTGTTTTTT
CDR3aa: CASSGWGGGVEKLFF

abundance: -
j_gene: TRBJ2-1
d_gene: -
v_gene: TRBV28
CDR3nt: TGTGCCAGCAGTCCCCCCGGGATCGGGAGTATAAATGAGCAGTTCTTC
CDR3aa: CASSPPGIGSINEQFF

abundance: once
j_gene: TRBJ2-2
d_gene: -
v_gene: TRBV24-1
CDR3nt: TGTGCCACCAGTGACCACTTTACAAGCCCCTCGAACACAGTGGAGCTGTTTTTT
CDR3aa: CATSDHFTSPSNTVELFF

abundance: many
j_gene: TRBJ2-1
d_gene: TRBD2
v_gene: TRBV12-3/TRBV12-4
CDR3nt: TGTGCCAGCAGTTTAGCGCGAGGGGCTAGCGGGAGATCAGGGAATGAGCAGTTCTTC
CDR3aa: CASSLARGASGRSGNEQFF

abundance: many
j_gene: TRBJ1-1
d_gene: TRBD1
v_gene: TRBV11-2
CDR3nt: TGTGCCAGCAGCGCCAGGGGGGCCACTGAAGCTTTCTTT
CDR3aa: CASSARGATEAFF

abundance: many
j_gene: TRBJ2-3
d_gene: TRBD2
v_gene: TRBV30
CDR3nt: TGTGCCTGGTCTACGGGAGGGACCACAGATACGCAGTATTTT
CDR3aa: CAWSTGGTTDTQYF

abundance: -
j_gene: TRBJ2-2
d_gene: TRBD2
v_gene: TRBV12-5
CDR3nt: TGTGCTAGTGGTTTGTTCCCACTAGCGGGAAGCGCCGGGGAGCTGTTTTTT
CDR3aa: CASGLFPLAGSAGELFF

abundance: many
j_gene: TRBJ2-7
d_gene: -
v_gene: TRBV11-2
CDR3nt: TGTGCCAGCAGCTTAGTGGCATTCCAGGACCGGGGCGAGCAGTACTTC
CDR3aa: CASSLVAFQDRGEQYF

abundance: few
j_gene: TRBJ2-6
d_gene: -
v_gene: TRBV16
CDR3nt: TGTGCCAGCAGCCAAGACGGGGCTGGGGCCAACGTCCTGACTTTC
CDR3aa: CASSQDGAGANVLTF

abundance: many
j_gene: TRBJ2-2
d_gene: -
v_gene: TRBV20-1
CDR3nt: TGCAGTGCTAGAGGGGGGGTGGAGCTGTTTTTT
CDR3aa: CSARGGVELFF

abundance: many
j_gene: TRBJ2-5
d_gene: -
v_gene: TRBV18
CDR3nt: TGTGCCAGCTCACCAAACCTCCAAGAGACCCAGTACTTC
CDR3aa: CASSPNLQETQYF

abundance: -
j_gene: TRBJ1-1
d_gene: -
v_gene: TRBV3-1
CDR3nt: TGTGCCAGCAGCCTGATGAGCACTGAAGCTTTCTTT
CDR3aa: CASSLMSTEAFF